Presented here are 32 T cell receptor beta chains from one specimen sequenced in a study of cytotoxic CD8 clonotypes in ibrutinib-treated CLL. Using immunoSEQ multiplex PCR, the repertoire was profiled, and TCRdb retains in-frame clones only, with some absent. Of roughly 170,000 clones in the sample, approximately 80% are singletons; the top ten hold 4.6%. Sample: PBMCs, taken after 24 months of ibrutinib treatment. The receptors originated from a human donor with chronic lymphocytic leukemia.

This chain connects TRBV7-6 to TRBJ2-1, with D tentatively TRBD1 (6 bases). CDR1 is SGHVS, CDR2 FNYEAQ, per germline. The V end lost 0 bases, the J end lost 4 bases, and 7 bases lay between the germline ends. This CDR3 has 14 residues. DNA for the CDR3: TGTGCCAGCAGCTTAGCGACAGGATACAATGAGCAGTTCTTC. This codes for CASSLATGYNEQFF.

V and J are TRBV29-1 and TRBJ2-5, with D possibly TRBD2 on 6 matching bases. The CDR3 is made up of 13 amino acids. Trimming stripped 7 bases from V and 8 bases from J, with 20 bases between. CDR1 is SQVTM, CDR2 ANQGSEA, per germline. CDR3 nucleotides: TGCAGCGCCAAGTGGGACTCCTCCCAAACCCAGTACTTC. Translating it yields CSAKWDSSQTQYF.

The chain couples TRBV28 to TRBJ1-2; D remains ambiguous. The CDR3 covers 13 residues. Deletions cut 6 bases from V and 9 bases from J, with 17 bases between. Germline V gene data show CDR1 as MDHEN and CDR2 as SYDVKM. In DNA form, the CDR3 reads TGTGCCAGCAGACCGGGGTCCAGTAGTCGCTACACCTTC. This translates into CASRPGSSSRYTF.

The chain has TRBV7-2 and TRBJ2-2; 9 bases agree with TRBD1. The germline V gene encodes CDR1 SGHTA and CDR2 FQGNSA. The CDR3 covers 15 residues. V was pared by 6 bases and J by 4 bases, with 6 bases of the junction left unmatched. The CDR3 sequence: CASRLDRGSTGELFF. Here the CDR3 DNA reads TGTGCCAGCAGATTGGACAGGGGTAGCACCGGGGAGCTGTTTTTT.

The chain joins TRBV5-8 to TRBJ1-2; D remains unclear. Trimming shortened V by 1 base and J by 6 bases, and 10 bases separated the two germline ends. From germline, CDR1 is SGHTS and CDR2 YDEGEE. The CDR3 consists of 13 residues. CDR3 sequence reads: CASSLRGLDGYTF. The CDR3 bases are TGTGCCAGCAGCTTGAGAGGACTTGATGGCTACACCTTC.

The chain has TRBV5-1 and TRBJ2-6; 7 bases are a match to TRBD2. CDR1 is SGHRS, CDR2 YFSETQ, per germline. CDR3 length equals 15 residues. The J segment lost 0 bases and the V segment lost 4 bases, leaving 1 base of the junction unmatched. The CDR3 region has the DNA TGCGCCAGCAGCCGGACTAGCTCTGGGGCCAACGTCCTGACTTTC. It specifies CASSRTSSGANVLTF.

The rearrangement uses TRBV10-1 and TRBJ1-5, with TRBD1 as a possible D gene (5 bases). The CDR3 is 14 amino acids. V lost 0 bases to trimming and J lost 2 bases, with 5 bases between them. Germline V gene data show CDR1 as WNHNN and CDR2 as SYGVQD (reference sequence). CDR3: CASSESTGNQPQHF. CDR3 nucleotides: TGCGCCAGCAGTGAGTCGACAGGCAATCAGCCCCAGCATTTT.

This clone was found once. The V call is TRBV30, the J call TRBJ2-7; D not certain. Germline V gene sequence: CDR1 GTSNPN, CDR2 SVGIG (reference sequence). V was pared by 0 bases and J by 7 bases, with 13 bases between. The CDR3 covers 13 residues. This chain's CDR3 is CAWSVLSVGEQYF. The DNA of the CDR3 is TGTGCCTGGAGTGTTCTGTCGGTGGGGGAGCAGTACTTC.

The rearrangement joins TRBV30 to TRBJ2-1, with D possibly TRBD2 on 5 matching bases. V shed 8 bases and J shed 12 bases, with 20 bases lying between them. Germline CDR1 and CDR2: GTSNPN and SVGIG (reference sequence). CDR3 size: 12 residues. The CDR3 loop reads CARAGSRRAQFF. The CDR3 bases are TGTGCCCGGGCTGGTAGCCGGCGGGCGCAGTTCTTC.

This clone was seen once. The rearrangement joins TRBV7-9 to TRBJ2-1; D is undetermined. This CDR3 contains 12 residues. Germline V gene data show CDR1 as SEHNR and CDR2 as FQNEAQ (reference sequence). V lost 5 bases and J lost 5, with 7 bases in between. This chain's CDR3 is CASSLVDNEQFF. CDR3 in DNA: TGTGCCAGCAGCCTCGTAGACAATGAGCAGTTCTTC.

The CDR3 coding sequence is TGTGCCAGCAGCTCGACGGGGCCAACCCCGAGAGATGAGCAGTTCTTC. This gives the protein CASSSTGPTPRDEQFF. The chain links TRBV11-3 to TRBJ2-1, with D possibly being TRBD1 or TRBD2 (5 bases each). The germline CDR1 and CDR2 sequences are SGHNT and YENEEA. The V end was cut by 4 bases, the J end by 8 bases, with 21 bases between. The CDR3 has 16 residues. The full variable domain, completed using reference TRBV11-3 and TRBJ2-1, is EAGVVQSPRYKIIEKKQPVAFWCNPISGHNTLYWYLQNLGQGPELLIRYENEEAVDDSQLPKDRFSAERLKGVDSTLKIQPAELGDSAVYLCASSSTGPTPRDEQFFGPGTRLTVL.

The chain recombines TRBV27 with TRBJ2-3; the D is unclear. The CDR3 extends over 14 amino acids. Looked up from germline, CDR1 is MNHEY and CDR2 is SMNVEV (reference sequence). V was clipped by 6 bases and J by 2 bases, with 12 bases between them. The CDR3 reads CASSFARHTDTQYF. The CDR3 nucleotides are TGTGCCAGCAGCTTTGCAAGACACACAGATACGCAGTATTTT.

The chain employs TRBV27 and TRBJ1-4; 7 nucleotides line up with TRBD1. The germline gives CDR1 MNHEY, CDR2 SMNVEV (reference sequence). The J segment lost 4 bases and the V segment lost 3 bases, leaving 5 bases of the junction unmatched. The CDR3 consists of 15 residues. CDR3 coding DNA: TGTGCCAGCAGTTTTTGGGACAGCATTAATGAAAAACTGTTTTTT. This translates into CASSFWDSINEKLFF.

This chain joins TRBV30 and TRBJ1-1; weak D call: TRBD1 (6 bases). CDR1 and CDR2 (germline): GTSNPN, SVGIG (reference sequence). CDR3 size: 12 residues. Trimming removed 5 bases from V and 5 bases from J, with 12 bases in between. The CDR3 nucleotides are TGTGCCTGGGGGGGCGCGGGAACTGAAGCTTTCTTT. Residues: CAWGGAGTEAFF. The full variable domain, completed using reference TRBV30 and TRBJ1-1, is SQTIHQWPATLVQPVGSPLSLECTVEGTSNPNLYWYRQAAGRGLQLLFYSVGIGQISSEVPQNLSASRPQDRQFILSSKKLLLSDSGFYLCAWGGAGTEAFFGQGTRLTVV.

This rearrangement joins TRBV5-1 to TRBJ1-1, with 9 bases fitting TRBD1. This CDR3 is 16 amino acids long. V lost 0 bases and J lost 3; bases outside the gene matches: 6. Germline CDR1 reads SGHRS; CDR2 reads YFSETQ. The CDR3 nucleotides are TGCGCCAGCAGCTTGGCCCCGGACAGGGGTGACACTGAAGCTTTCTTT. It translates to CASSLAPDRGDTEAFF.

The rearrangement links TRBV6-5 to TRBJ1-2; D may be TRBD1 (5 bases). The germline V and J ends were trimmed by 4 bases and 2 bases, with 14 bases remaining between them. Germline V gene data show CDR1 as MNHEY and CDR2 as SVGAGI. This CDR3 has 15 residues. CDR3 sequence: CASSLTVPRNYGYTF. CDR3 DNA: TGTGCCAGCAGTTTGACAGTACCAAGAAACTATGGCTACACCTTC.

The CDR3, as DNA: TGTGCCAGTAGTATATTAGGGACCTATGGCTACACCTTC. This gives the protein CASSILGTYGYTF. This chain connects TRBV19 to TRBJ1-2; weak D call: TRBD1 (5 bases). The ends were cut back, 2 bases at V and 4 bases at J, with 8 bases in the middle. This CDR3 has 13 residues. Germline V gene lookup returns CDR1 LNHDA and CDR2 SQIVND (reference sequence).

This chain links TRBV29-1 with TRBJ2-7; perhaps TRBD2 as D (6 bases). Trimming took 6 bases from V and 0 from J, leaving 18 bases between them. Germline CDR1 SQVTM, CDR2 ANQGSEA. The CDR3 consists of 15 residues. The CDR3 sequence: CSVDYRKESSYEQYF. CDR3 in DNA: TGCAGCGTGGACTACAGGAAGGAGAGCTCCTACGAGCAGTACTTC.

This clone was detected only once. The rearrangement joins TRBV7-2 to TRBJ2-5; 7 positions agree with TRBD2. The CDR3 has 16 residues. V dropped 5 bases and J dropped 0; count of bases not matched to a gene: 9. Germline V gene lookup returns CDR1 SGHTA and CDR2 FQGNSA. The chain's CDR3 is CASSPLGGANQETQYF. The CDR3 nucleotides are TGTGCCAGCAGCCCCCTGGGAGGGGCGAACCAAGAGACCCAGTACTTC. Looking up the rest from reference TRBV7-2 and TRBJ2-5 gives the full variable domain: GAGVSQSPSNKVTEKGKDVELRCDPISGHTALYWYRQSLGQGLEFLIYFQGNSAPDKSGLPSDRFSAERTGGSVSTLTIQRTQQEDSAVYLCASSPLGGANQETQYFGPGTRLLVL.

This clone was seen only once. The chain is built from TRBV7-9 and TRBJ1-1; no clear D gene. The CDR3 has 14 amino acids. Germline-derived CDR1 and CDR2 are SEHNR and FQNEAQ (reference sequence). V was cut by 1 base and J by 2 bases, with 8 bases left in between. CDR3 DNA sequence: TGTGCCAGCAGCTTAGGGTCCTACAACACTGAAGCTTTCTTT. The encoded protein is CASSLGSYNTEAFF.

The V call is TRBV30, the J call TRBJ1-1, with D perhaps matching TRBD1 (5 bases). The germline V gene encodes CDR1 GTSNPN and CDR2 SVGIG (reference sequence). CDR3 length: 13 amino acids. The V gene lost 0 bases and the J gene lost 0 bases, with 5 bases spanning the gap. The CDR3 coding sequence is TGTGCCTGGAGTGTACAGGTGAACACTGAAGCTTTCTTT. Amino acid sequence: CAWSVQVNTEAFF.

The chain is built from TRBV7-3 and TRBJ2-1; TRBD2 aligns across 7 bases. Germline-derived CDR1 and CDR2 are SGHTA and FQGTGA. CDR3 length: 20 amino acids. V shed 4 bases, J shed 5 bases, and the junction held 23 bases outside the gene matches. This chain's CDR3 is CASSSPGGWGDYEVHNEQFF. The CDR3 DNA reads as TGTGCCAGCAGCTCCCCTGGAGGGTGGGGGGACTACGAGGTACACAATGAGCAGTTCTTC.

This chain links TRBV2 with TRBJ2-5; 9 nucleotides align to TRBD1. This CDR3 is built from 15 residues. Germline CDR1 reads SNHLY; CDR2 reads FYNNEI. V lost 5 bases, J lost 5 bases, and 9 bases stayed unmatched. CDR3 nucleotide sequence: TGTGCCAGCAGTCCTCGGGGACAGGGATGGGAGACCCAGTACTTC. Translated, it gives CASSPRGQGWETQYF. Combining the CDR3 with reference TRBV2 and TRBJ2-5 gives the whole variable domain EPEVTQTPSHQVTQMGQEVILRCVPISNHLYFYWYRQILGQKVEFLVSFYNNEISEKSEIFDDQFSVERPDGSNFTLKIRSTKLEDSAMYFCASSPRGQGWETQYFGPGTRLLVL.

This rearrangement joins TRBV4-1 to TRBJ2-7; 9 nucleotides line up with TRBD1. CDR1 is MGHRA, CDR2 YSYEKL, per germline. The CDR3 runs to 15 residues. J lost 2 bases, V lost 1 base, and 3 bases had no gene match. The CDR3 nucleotides are TGCGCCAGCAGCCAAGGGGGGACAGGGACCTACGAGCAGTACTTC. Translated, it gives CASSQGGTGTYEQYF.

This clone has just one count. The genes are TRBV7-3 and TRBJ2-7, with 9 nucleotides matching TRBD2. Losses at the gene ends were 5 bases for V and 1 base for J; bases not matched to a gene: 6. This CDR3 has 15 residues. Germline CDR1 SGHTA, CDR2 FQGTGA. CDR3 sequence reads: CASSPQTSGSYEQYF. In nucleotides, the CDR3 is TGTGCCAGCAGCCCTCAGACTAGCGGTTCCTACGAGCAGTACTTC.

In its sample, this clone was seen once. The chain employs TRBV19 and TRBJ2-2; TRBD2 matches 8 bases. V dropped 8 bases and J dropped 1; count of bases not matched to a gene: 6. This CDR3 is 15 amino acids long. The V gene's germline CDR1 is LNHDA and CDR2 SQIVND (reference sequence). The CDR3 bases are TGTGCCAGTGACCTCGGGAGGGTGAACACCGGGGAGCTGTTTTTT. It yields the protein CASDLGRVNTGELFF.

The chain employs TRBV7-3 and TRBJ2-7; D perhaps matches TRBD2 (6 bases). Trimming shortened V by 9 bases and J by 2 bases, and 17 bases separated the two germline ends. Germline V lookup: CDR1 SGHTA, CDR2 FQGTGA. The CDR3 is made up of 14 amino acids. CDR3 region: CARNIAEITYEQYF. The CDR3 region has the DNA TGTGCCAGAAACATAGCGGAAATAACCTACGAGCAGTACTTC.

In this sample, this clone turned up once. This chain connects TRBV19 to TRBJ2-1, with TRBD2 matching 8 bases. CDR3 length: 15 amino acids. With 5 bases clipped from V and 4 bases from J, the junction kept 7 bases outside the gene matches. In germline, CDR1 is LNHDA, CDR2 SQIVND (reference sequence). The CDR3 DNA follows: TGTGCCAGTAGTGTCCTAGCGGGCAATTACAATGAGCAGTTCTTC. Translated, it gives CASSVLAGNYNEQFF.

This clone was seen repeatedly, ten times or more. At the DNA level, this CDR3 is encoded by other sequences in the same sample as well. The DNA for the CDR3 is TGTGCCAGCAGCCAGGGACAGGGAAATCAGCCCCAGCATTTT. Encoded protein: CASSQGQGNQPQHF. V is TRBV7-2 and J is TRBJ1-5, with 9 bases identical to TRBD1. Germline trimming cut 5 bases from V and 4 bases from J; bases unmatched to any gene: 3. The CDR3 extends over 14 amino acids. CDR1 and CDR2 from the germline V gene are SGHTA and FQGNSA. The full variable domain, with the rest looked up from reference TRBV7-2 and TRBJ1-5, is GAGVSQSPSNKVTEKGKDVELRCDPISGHTALYWYRQSLGQGLEFLIYFQGNSAPDKSGLPSDRFSAERTGGSVSTLTIQRTQQEDSAVYLCASSQGQGNQPQHFGDGTRLSIL.

DNA for the CDR3: TGTGCCAGCAGCTTAGTAGGGGCCCGTCGGAGTGAAAAACTGTTTTTT. Protein: CASSLVGARRSEKLFF. This chain links TRBV7-2 with TRBJ1-4, with D possibly being TRBD1 (5 bases). CDR3 length: 16 residues. Trimming took 1 base from V and 7 from J, leaving 16 bases between them. Germline CDR1 SGHTA, CDR2 FQGNSA.

This clone was seen many times. The chain carries TRBV6-1 and TRBJ1-5, with 7 bases matching TRBD1. The CDR3 extends over 15 amino acids. Germline V gene data show CDR1 as MNHNS and CDR2 as SASEGT. Germline trimming cut 5 bases from V and 4 bases from J; bases unmatched to any gene: 8. CDR3 sequence (DNA): TGTGCCAGCAGTCCCCAGGGGGGGCTGAATCAGCCCCAGCATTTT. Translated: CASSPQGGLNQPQHF.

The rearrangement links TRBV7-2 to TRBJ1-5, with D possibly being TRBD1 (5 bases). The CDR3 contains 14 residues. From germline, CDR1 is SGHTA and CDR2 FQGNSA. V lost 4 bases and J lost 7, with 14 bases in between. CDR3 sequence reads: CASSSHGGGQPQHF. CDR3 nucleotides: TGTGCCAGCAGCTCCCATGGGGGTGGGCAGCCCCAGCATTTT.